This entry lists 24 T cell receptor beta chains sequenced from one sample in a study of T cell responses to AZD1222 COVID-19 vaccine (dated by TCRdb to the early 2020s). Receptors were amplified or captured by the immunoSEQ multiplex PCR assay. What TCRdb holds here is the immuneACCESS table cut down to in-frame rearrangements. Part of the clones is not present; checked against another copy, under half of the missing clones reflect an unresolved V gene, and the others are unexplained. The sample table contains 85,000 to 110,000 clones; only one count was recorded for about nine tenths of them. The ten largest clones take up 4% to 6% of the sample. The time point label for this specimen denotes: baseline before first vaccination. The sample in question was peripheral blood, obtained on day 0 of AZD1222 vaccination. These receptor sequences come from an adult in good health.

J is TRBJ1-6 and V is TRBV6-2 or TRBV6-3; no clear D gene. CDR1 is MNHEY and CDR2 is SVGEGT in the germline V gene. This CDR3 has 13 amino acids. Trimming left V 3 bases short and J 7 bases short, with 7 bases between. CDR3: CASSYNPNSPLHF. CDR3 bases: TGTGCCAGCAGTTATAACCCGAATTCACCCCTCCACTTT.

The V gene is TRBV9, the J gene TRBJ1-2; no clear D. The germline V gene has CDR1 SGDLS and CDR2 YYNGEE. With 0 bases removed from V and 2 bases from J, the gap between germline ends came to 8 bases. This CDR3 region has 14 residues. CDR3 protein: CASSVAVGNYGYTF. As DNA, the CDR3 is TGTGCCAGCAGCGTAGCTGTGGGAAACTATGGCTACACCTTC.

CDR3 residues: CASSQGNFYSPLHF. CDR3 bases: TGCGCCAGCAGCCAAGGGAATTTTTATTCACCCCTCCACTTT. The V call is TRBV4-1, the J call TRBJ1-6, with D uncertain. Germline assignment: CDR1 MGHRA and CDR2 YSYEKL. V dropped 1 base and J dropped 8 bases, with 9 bases sitting between them. This CDR3 has 14 residues.

The chain links TRBV2 to TRBJ2-3, with D tentatively TRBD1 (6 bases). The ends were cut back, 8 bases at V and 0 bases at J, with 15 bases in the middle. Germline CDR1 and CDR2: SNHLY and FYNNEI. CDR3 length: 15 amino acids. Here the CDR3 DNA reads TGTGCCAGCGCTGGCCCCGGACAGAGCACAGATACGCAGTATTTT. It codes for CASAGPGQSTDTQYF.

This chain joins TRBV5-1 and TRBJ1-6, with a possible D match to TRBD1 (5 bases). The length of the CDR3 is 16 residues. Germline CDR1 is SGHRS and CDR2 is YFSETQ. Trimming shortened V by 3 bases and J by 3 bases, and 13 bases separated the two germline ends. The DNA for the CDR3 is TGCGCCAGCAGCTCCGGGGGTCGGGACTATAATTCACCCCTCCACTTT. This encodes CASSSGGRDYNSPLHF.

This clone was counted only a few times. CDR3 in DNA: TGTGCCAGCAGCCAAGGTTGGAGTATGTCCTACGAGCAGTACTTC. Translated: CASSQGWSMSYEQYF. This chain connects TRBV14 to TRBJ2-7, with D hard to call. This CDR3 has 15 amino acids. Between the trimmed V and J ends, which lost 1 base and 1 base, there was a span of 11 bases. Germline CDR1 is SGHDN and CDR2 is FVKESK.

This chain links TRBV21-1 with TRBJ1-1; the table's D call TRBD1 went unverified against the DNA. TRBV21-1 is annotated as a pseudogene. This CDR3 region has 19 residues. As DNA, the CDR3 is TGTGCCAGCAGCACTCCTCCGAGTACAGGGAGAACCATGAACACTGAAGCTTTCTTT. Translation: CASSTPPSTGRTMNTEAFF.

This chain joins TRBV5-1 and TRBJ2-2; 10 nucleotides agree with TRBD2. The CDR3 is 16 residues long. The V and J ends lost 7 bases and 2 bases, in that order; junction bases with no gene match: 8. CDR1 is SGHRS, CDR2 YFSETQ, per germline. The CDR3 bases are TGCGCCAGCCGCGATCTAGCGGGGGATAACACCGGGGAGCTGTTTTTT. Translated, it gives CASRDLAGDNTGELFF.

V usage is TRBV3-1 (or the pseudogene TRBV3-2) and J usage is TRBJ2-7; 7 bases map to TRBD2. The CDR3 covers 17 residues. The V gene's germline CDR1 is LGHDT and CDR2 YNNKEL (reference sequence). Trimming took 2 bases from V and 0 from J; bases not matched to a gene: 10. The CDR3 nucleotides read TGTGCCAGCAGCCAAAGTTGGATTCGGACTAGCTCCTACGAGCAGTACTTC. This translates into CASSQSWIRTSSYEQYF.

V and J are TRBV6-5 and TRBJ1-5; D possibly corresponds to TRBD1 (5 bases). Trimming took off 6 bases at V and 0 bases at J, with 9 bases between the two ends. Germline CDR1 is MNHEY and CDR2 is SVGAGI. This CDR3 comprises 14 residues. CDR3 coding DNA: TGTGCCAGCAGGATTGACAGTAGCAATCAGCCCCAGCATTTT. This encodes CASRIDSSNQPQHF.

The chain couples TRBV5-1 to TRBJ2-2; D is possibly TRBD1 (6 bases). Trimming left V 6 bases short and J 1 base short, with 7 bases between. Germline CDR1 and CDR2: SGHRS and YFSETQ. CDR3 length: 13 residues. The DNA of the CDR3 is TGCGCCAGCACGACAGGGAACACCGGGGAGCTGTTTTTT. Translating it yields CASTTGNTGELFF.

J is TRBJ1-5 and V is TRBV7-2; possible D gene TRBD1, 5 bases. V was clipped by 1 base and J by 6 bases, with 13 bases between them. Germline V gene lookup returns CDR1 SGHTA and CDR2 FQGNSA. This CDR3 comprises 15 residues. As DNA, the CDR3 is TGTGCCAGCAGCTTAGATCCCGAAAGGGGTCAGCCCCAGCATTTT. Protein: CASSLDPERGQPQHF.

The chain links TRBV12-3 or TRBV12-4 to TRBJ1-1; D is perhaps TRBD1 (6 bases). Trimming removed 5 bases at V and 9 bases at J, with 13 bases between. The CDR3 contains 12 residues. The DNA for the CDR3 is TGTGCCAGCAGTCCTATACAGGGTAAAGCTTTCTTT. Encoded protein: CASSPIQGKAFF.

J is TRBJ2-7 and V is TRBV19; D may be TRBD1 (6 bases). Germline V gives CDR1 LNHDA, CDR2 SQIVND (reference sequence). The ends were cut back, 3 bases at V and 6 bases at J, with 12 bases in the middle. The CDR3 has 13 residues. The CDR3 DNA reads TGTGCCAGTAGTATGGTCAGGGGAAGCGAGCAGTACTTC. As protein: CASSMVRGSEQYF.

A few counts support this clone. This rearrangement joins TRBV5-4 to TRBJ2-7, with a tentative D call TRBD2 (6 bases). CDR3 size: 13 residues. V lost 2 bases to trimming and J lost 2 bases, with 8 bases between them. Per germline, CDR1 SGHNT and CDR2 YYREEE (reference sequence). The CDR3 nucleotides read TGTGCCAGCAGCTTCGGGGGAACCTACGAGCAGTACTTC. This codes for CASSFGGTYEQYF.

The chain employs TRBV13 and TRBJ2-7; TRBD2 agrees at 11 bases. From germline, CDR1 is PRHDT and CDR2 FYEKMQ (reference sequence). This CDR3 comprises 15 residues. V lost 5 bases to trimming and J lost 1 base; unmatched junction nucleotides: 4. The CDR3 sequence is CASSTGTSGSYEQYF. The CDR3, as DNA: TGTGCCAGCAGCACCGGGACTAGCGGATCCTACGAGCAGTACTTC.

The rearrangement uses TRBV29-1 and TRBJ1-1; the D is unclear. The germline V and J ends were trimmed by 4 bases and 5 bases, with 11 bases remaining between them. The CDR3 has 12 residues. Germline V gene sequence: CDR1 SQVTM, CDR2 ANQGSEA. The CDR3 sequence: CSVGLGETEAFF. In DNA form, the CDR3 reads TGCAGCGTTGGGCTCGGGGAGACTGAAGCTTTCTTT.

A few counts support this clone. The genes are TRBV5-6 and TRBJ2-5, with 8 positions matching TRBD1. Per germline, CDR1 SGHDT and CDR2 YYEEEE. The CDR3 has 15 amino acids. The trim removed 0 bases at V and 3 bases at J, leaving 4 bases unmatched. This chain's CDR3 is CASSLARTGKETQYF. The CDR3 bases are TGTGCCAGCAGCTTGGCCCGGACAGGGAAAGAGACCCAGTACTTC.

The chain has TRBV6-5 and TRBJ1-1, with 9 bases aligning to TRBD1. The germline CDR1 and CDR2 sequences are MNHEY and SVGAGI. The CDR3 is made up of 14 amino acids. V lost 4 bases, J lost 7 bases, and 7 bases stayed unmatched. CDR3 protein: CASSSTTGGNEAFF. The CDR3 nucleotides are TGTGCCAGCAGTTCCACGACAGGGGGAAATGAAGCTTTCTTT.

This clone was observed once. The chain uses TRBV4-3 and TRBJ1-2; D is perhaps TRBD1 (6 bases). Germline CDR1 is LGHNA and CDR2 is YSLEER. This CDR3 has 15 residues. Trimming took off 0 bases at V and 3 bases at J, with 11 bases between the two ends. This CDR3 is CASSQDSDSHYGYTF. The CDR3 coding sequence is TGCGCCAGCAGCCAAGACTCGGACAGTCACTATGGCTACACCTTC.

This chain links TRBV6-4 with TRBJ1-1; D unclear. The V end was cut by 0 bases, the J end by 4 bases, with 18 bases between. The CDR3 is 17 amino acids. In germline, CDR1 is MRHNA, CDR2 SNTAGT. CDR3 residues: CASSDSCTPSPSTEAFF. The CDR3 coding sequence is TGTGCCAGCAGTGACTCGTGCACTCCCAGTCCCTCCACTGAAGCTTTCTTT.

This clone was observed once. The J gene is TRBJ2-3, the V gene TRBV5-4, with no clear D. Germline V lookup: CDR1 SGHNT, CDR2 YYREEE (reference sequence). CDR3 length equals 13 residues. V was trimmed by 0 bases and J by 4 bases, leaving 6 bases between them. The CDR3 region has the DNA TGTGCCAGCAGCTTGGACTCCGCAGATACGCAGTATTTT. This encodes CASSLDSADTQYF. Together with reference TRBV5-4 and TRBJ2-3, the CDR3 gives the full variable domain: ETGVTQSPTHLIKTRGQQVTLRCSSQSGHNTVSWYQQALGQGPQFIFQYYREEENGRGNFPPRFSGLQFPNYSSELNVNALELDDSALYLCASSLDSADTQYFGPGTRLTVL.

The chain links TRBV27 to TRBJ2-2; D is perhaps TRBD1 (6 bases). Trimming stripped 1 base from V and 5 bases from J, with 17 bases between. The CDR3 runs to 17 residues. Germline CDR1 and CDR2: MNHEY and SMNVEV (reference sequence). The CDR3 DNA reads TGTGCCAGCAGTTTATTCTCCAGGGTTCAGGGGACCGGGGAGCTGTTTTTT. It is translated as CASSLFSRVQGTGELFF.

The chain combines TRBV7-2 with TRBJ2-2, with a tentative D call TRBD2 (6 bases). Germline CDR1 reads SGHTA; CDR2 reads FQGNSA. The CDR3 spans 16 residues. Trimming removed 3 bases at V and 12 bases at J, with 23 bases between. This chain's CDR3 is CASSFVGGLPQSQLFF. CDR3 DNA: TGTGCCAGCAGCTTCGTTGGGGGACTCCCCCAGAGTCAGCTGTTTTTT. The full variable domain, its missing parts supplied by reference TRBV7-2 and TRBJ2-2, is GAGVSQSPSNKVTEKGKDVELRCDPISGHTALYWYRQSLGQGLEFLIYFQGNSAPDKSGLPSDRFSAERTGGSVSTLTIQRTQQEDSAVYLCASSFVGGLPQSQLFFGEGSRLTVL.